The clone carrying this TCR beta chain has ten or more counts. The antigen remains unidentified. The CDR3 runs to 14 residues. V was clipped by 5 bases and J by 0 bases, with 10 bases between them. TCRdb re-derived calls from the reads in MiXCR, one entry per CDR3 protein. The sample includes some 100,000 distinct CDR3 sequences, about 30% of them seen just once. This entry belongs to a study of T cell repertoires in cytomegalovirus infection. General study findings and limits: HLA-C-restricted CMV clonotypes gave the most frequent clonotype in two of eight donors.

The sequence was collected from a human donor in good health (CMV status not recorded). Some clones in this sample may be carry-over from other donors' samples. Here the sequenced sample was CD8+ T cells from cultured PBMCs, taken from culture after CMV antigen stimulation. This chain uses TRBV12-3 or TRBV12-4 with TRBJ1-1; no definite D call. The CDR3 is CASSRSAMNTEAFF. DNA of the CDR3: TGTGCCAGCAGTCGATCCGCGATGAACACTGAAGCTTTCTTT.